These T cell receptor beta chains were read from a single sample in a study of cytomegalovirus exposure and HLA in healthy donors. Clones were read by immunoSEQ multiplex PCR, and TCRdb kept only the in-frame ones, dropping some. The table records about 140,000 clones, about 70% of them present only once. Sequenced material: PBMCs. The receptors stem from a male donor in good health and CMV-seronegative. Each CDR3 is given with its conserved first and last residue. The D gene is left open where the match is weak. A row's size may be missing; if present it is once, few, many or a size class.

V: TRBV19; D: TRBD2; J: TRBJ2-1; size: few; DNA: TGTGCCAGTATCAGTCCCCGCGCTGGCGGGAGGGCGAGGAATGAGCAGTTCTTC; CDR3: CASISPRAGGRARNEQFF
V: TRBV9; D: -; J: TRBJ1-1; size: -; DNA: TGTGCCAGCAGCGTGGGAGGGGCTTCGAACACTGAAGCTTTCTTT; CDR3: CASSVGGASNTEAFF
V: TRBV9; D: TRBD2; J: TRBJ2-7; size: -; DNA: TGTGCCAGCAGCGTAGGACTAGCGCCCTACGAGCAGTACTTC; CDR3: CASSVGLAPYEQYF
V: TRBV7-9; D: TRBD1; J: TRBJ2-5; size: -; DNA: TGTGCCAGCAGCTTCGGGACAGAAGAGACCCAGTACTTC; CDR3: CASSFGTEETQYF
V: TRBV18; D: -; J: TRBJ2-2; size: -; DNA: TGTGCCAGCTCACTGGGACTTCTAAACACCGGGGAGCTGTTTTTT; CDR3: CASSLGLLNTGELFF
V: TRBV5-5; D: TRBD1; J: TRBJ2-7; size: -; DNA: TGTGCCAGCAGCTTGGGACAGGGTCTAACCTACGAGCAGTACTTC; CDR3: CASSLGQGLTYEQYF
V: TRBV6-1; D: TRBD1; J: TRBJ1-6; size: -; DNA: TGTGCCAGCAGAATTTGGACAGGGGATTCACCCCTCCACTTT; CDR3: CASRIWTGDSPLHF
V: TRBV5-1; D: TRBD2; J: TRBJ2-2; size: -; DNA: TGCGCCAGCAGCTTTCTAGCGGGAGCCGCCGGGGAGCTGTTTTTT; CDR3: CASSFLAGAAGELFF
V: TRBV30; D: -; J: TRBJ1-2; size: -; DNA: TGTGCCTGCCAGGGAAGTAGGGGCTACACCTTC; CDR3: CACQGSRGYTF
V: TRBV7-9; D: -; J: TRBJ2-2; size: few; DNA: TGTGCCAGCAGCTTAGGAGGTGGTGCCGGGGAGCTGTTTTTT; CDR3: CASSLGGGAGELFF
V: TRBV30; D: -; J: TRBJ2-5; size: -; DNA: TGTGCCTGGGCTGTCAGTTCCGACCAAGAGACCCAGTACTTC; CDR3: CAWAVSSDQETQYF
V: TRBV7-9; D: -; J: TRBJ1-2; size: -; DNA: TGTGCCAGCAGCTTAGGGGGGGGTAGGACTAACTATGGCTACACCTTC; CDR3: CASSLGGGRTNYGYTF
V: TRBV6-5; D: TRBD1; J: TRBJ2-7; size: -; DNA: TGTGCCAGCAGTTCCTTGGACAGGGTCAACTCCTACGAGCAGTACTTC; CDR3: CASSSLDRVNSYEQYF
V: TRBV7-9; D: -; J: TRBJ2-5; size: once; DNA: TGTGCCAGCAGCTTAAGGGGGACCCAAGAGACCCAGTACTTC; CDR3: CASSLRGTQETQYF
V: TRBV5-1; D: TRBD1; J: TRBJ2-7; size: once; DNA: TGCGCCAGCAGCTTGCTACAGGGGGGCTACGAGCAGTACTTC; CDR3: CASSLLQGGYEQYF